These 23 T cell receptor beta chains came from one sample sequenced in a study of shared clonotypes between healthy human individuals. This table comes from immunoSEQ multiplex PCR, and its TCRdb copy is limited to in-frame clones, with some not included. The sample yields fewer than 3 million clones, around 92% seen once. The sample taken for sequencing was naive CD4+ T cells from PBMCs. Subset noted: CD45RA+ positively selected. These TCRs come from a man aged 18-30 years in good health. Some clones in this sample may be carry-over from other donors' samples.

This clone was counted a few times. The J gene is TRBJ2-2, the V gene TRBV27; D might be TRBD1 (5 bases). The CDR3 extends over 14 amino acids. Germline V gene sequence: CDR1 MNHEY, CDR2 SMNVEV (reference sequence). The V end lost 5 bases, the J end lost 3 bases, and 10 bases lay between the germline ends. CDR3 sequence (DNA): TGTGCCAGCAGTGGGCGACAGTACACCGGGGAGCTGTTTTTT. It translates to CASSGRQYTGELFF.

This chain connects TRBV7-6 to TRBJ1-2; TRBD1 is a possible D gene (6 bases). The germline V and J ends were trimmed by 5 bases and 8 bases, with 24 bases remaining between them. This CDR3 region has 16 residues. Per the germline V gene, CDR1 is SGHVS and CDR2 is FNYEAQ. This CDR3 is CASSGPPGARGLGYTF. Here the CDR3 DNA reads TGTGCCAGCAGCGGACCCCCGGGGGCGCGGGGTCTAGGCTACACCTTC.

About this clone itself: The sample holds other DNA sequences that translate to the same CDR3. This sequence joins TRBV6-5 and TRBJ2-7; tentative D call: TRBD2 (5 bases). This CDR3 contains 13 residues. Trimming stripped 0 bases from V and 7 bases from J, with 10 bases between. Germline-derived CDR1 and CDR2 are MNHEY and SVGAGI. CDR3 loop: CASSYSREREQYF. CDR3 coding DNA: TGTGCCAGCAGTTACTCGAGGGAGAGAGAGCAGTACTTC.

This clone has a single count. The chain has TRBV5-1 and TRBJ2-7; 11 bases align to TRBD1. The length of the CDR3 is 15 residues. Germline lookup yields CDR1 SGHRS and CDR2 YFSETQ. J gave up 3 bases and V 7 bases, and 9 bases lay outside the gene matches. This CDR3 is CASADPGTGGYEQYF. CDR3 nucleotides: TGCGCCAGCGCCGATCCCGGGACAGGGGGCTACGAGCAGTACTTC. Full variable domain (missing parts from reference TRBV5-1 and TRBJ2-7): KAGVTQTPRYLIKTRGQQVTLSCSPISGHRSVSWYQQTPGQGLQFLFEYFSETQRNKGNFPGRFSGRQFSNSRSEMNVSTLELGDSALYLCASADPGTGGYEQYFGPGTRLTVT.

The chain carries TRBV27 and TRBJ2-7; 12 bases are a match to TRBD2. Germline V lookup: CDR1 MNHEY, CDR2 SMNVEV (reference sequence). The V segment lost 2 bases and the J segment 7 bases; nucleotides outside the gene matches: 9. The CDR3 length is 16 residues. The CDR3 DNA reads as TGTGCCAGCAGTTTAGACCTAGCGGGAGGGCCAGGGGAGCAGTACTTC. Amino acid sequence: CASSLDLAGGPGEQYF.

The CDR3 loop is CASRGGYYEQYF. The CDR3 region has the DNA TGTGCCAGCAGGGGCGGATACTACGAGCAGTACTTC. This sequence joins TRBV6-1 and TRBJ2-7; D gene unclear. The CDR3 spans 12 residues. Between the trimmed V and J ends, which lost 6 bases and 3 bases, there was a span of 9 bases. Germline assignment: CDR1 MNHNS and CDR2 SASEGT.

The genes are TRBV9 and TRBJ2-7; TRBD1 is a possible D gene (5 bases). The CDR3 contains 15 residues. The ends were cut back, 2 bases at V and 6 bases at J, with 18 bases in the middle. Germline loops: CDR1 SGDLS, CDR2 YYNGEE. The chain's CDR3 is CASSVGIQGVGEQYF. CDR3 DNA: TGTGCCAGCAGCGTGGGAATCCAGGGTGTAGGCGAGCAGTACTTC.

The genes are TRBV4-2 and TRBJ1-1, with D uncertain. Germline CDR1 LGHNA, CDR2 YNFKEQ. Trimming stripped 2 bases from V and 0 bases from J, with 10 bases between. The CDR3 spans 15 residues. For the CDR3, the DNA is TGTGCCAGCAGCCAACCTGACCGGGTGAACACTGAAGCTTTCTTT. Amino acid sequence: CASSQPDRVNTEAFF.

The chain recombines TRBV30 with TRBJ1-4; D remains ambiguous. Germline V lookup: CDR1 GTSNPN, CDR2 SVGIG (reference sequence). V shed 0 bases and J shed 2 bases, with 16 bases lying between them. The CDR3 loop spans 17 amino acids. CDR3 protein: CAWSVHSGGTTNEKLFF. The CDR3 nucleotides are TGTGCCTGGAGTGTACACTCGGGCGGAACTACTAATGAAAAACTGTTTTTT.

The V and J genes are TRBV5-6 and TRBJ2-7; D unresolved. The CDR3 is 14 amino acids. Trimming took off 4 bases at V and 2 bases at J, with 13 bases between the two ends. CDR1 and CDR2 (germline): SGHDT, YYEEEE. CDR3 in amino acids: CASSQGPTPYEQYF. The CDR3 coding sequence is TGTGCCAGCAGCCAAGGACCAACCCCCTACGAGCAGTACTTC.

This chain links TRBV11-2 with TRBJ2-1, with 7 positions matching TRBD2. J gave up 4 bases and V 5 bases, and 11 bases lay outside the gene matches. The CDR3 has 16 amino acids. The V gene's germline CDR1 is SGHAT and CDR2 FQNNGV. The CDR3 reads CASSPGAGGSYNEQFF. The CDR3 DNA follows: TGTGCCAGCAGCCCCGGGGCGGGCGGGAGTTACAATGAGCAGTTCTTC.

The V and J genes are TRBV20-1 and TRBJ2-5; the D is unclear. The CDR3 contains 11 residues. V gave up 4 bases and J gave up 5 bases, with 8 bases separating them. Germline V gene lookup returns CDR1 DFQATT and CDR2 SNEGSKA (reference sequence). DNA for the CDR3: TGCAGTGCTAACCCCCGGGAGACCCAGTACTTC. Protein sequence: CSANPRETQYF.

The gene calls are TRBV2 and TRBJ1-5, with 7 nucleotides matching TRBD1. Trimming at V came to 8 bases and at J to 2 bases, leaving 6 bases not matched to a gene. Germline CDR1 and CDR2: SNHLY and FYNNEI. This CDR3 is built from 14 residues. CDR3 DNA: TGTGCCAGCCAGGGGGAATTGGGCAATCAGCCCCAGCATTTT. This translates into CASQGELGNQPQHF.

The rearrangement joins TRBV7-9 to TRBJ2-5; 7 positions match TRBD2. V lost 1 base, J lost 0 bases, and 11 bases stayed unmatched. Germline-derived CDR1 and CDR2 are SEHNR and FQNEAQ (reference sequence). The CDR3 runs to 18 residues. CDR3 coding DNA: TGTGCCAGCAGCTTAGAGGGCGATGGGGGGGTGTACCAAGAGACCCAGTACTTC. This gives the protein CASSLEGDGGVYQETQYF.

This chain connects TRBV5-4 to TRBJ2-3; 15 nucleotides match TRBD2. V shed 3 bases and J 6 bases; nucleotides not matched to a gene: 2. Germline V gene data show CDR1 as SGHNT and CDR2 as YYREEE (reference sequence). The CDR3 runs 15 residues. CDR3 bases: TGTGCCAGCAGCTCCGGGACTAGCGGGAGGGATACGCAGTATTTT. As protein: CASSSGTSGRDTQYF. The full variable domain, completed using reference TRBV5-4 and TRBJ2-3, is ETGVTQSPTHLIKTRGQQVTLRCSSQSGHNTVSWYQQALGQGPQFIFQYYREEENGRGNFPPRFSGLQFPNYSSELNVNALELDDSALYLCASSSGTSGRDTQYFGPGTRLTVL.

V is TRBV6-5 and J is TRBJ2-2; D uncertain. The CDR3 sequence is 14 residues long. Trimming removed 6 bases from V and 8 bases from J, with 16 bases in between. Germline-derived CDR1 and CDR2 are MNHEY and SVGAGI. Here the CDR3 reads CASRADPNRGELFF. CDR3 coding DNA: TGTGCCAGCAGGGCGGACCCCAATCGTGGGGAGCTGTTTTTT.

The chain employs TRBV11-2 and TRBJ2-1, with 10 positions matching TRBD1. Trimming removed 5 bases from V and 9 bases from J; junction bases left unmatched: 13. CDR3 size: 16 residues. Germline V gives CDR1 SGHAT, CDR2 FQNNGV. CDR3 nucleotides: TGTGCCAGCAGCCCTTGGACAGGGGGTACCCCCGGTGAGCAGTTCTTC. This translates into CASSPWTGGTPGEQFF.

A word on this clone: The sample carries other DNA sequences with the same CDR3. The V and J genes are TRBV7-3 and TRBJ2-7, with 8 positions matching TRBD2. The CDR3 runs 15 residues. The germline V gene encodes CDR1 SGHTA and CDR2 FQGTGA. After removal of 2 bases from V and 2 bases from J, the junction contained 5 bases not matched to a gene. The CDR3 loop reads CASSLGLAGTYEQYF. The CDR3 nucleotides read TGTGCCAGCAGCTTAGGGTTAGCGGGGACCTACGAGCAGTACTTC.

The chain is built from TRBV11-2 and TRBJ2-1; 10 positions match TRBD2. Losses at the gene ends were 7 bases for V and 9 bases for J; bases not matched to a gene: 3. The CDR3 length is 12 residues. Germline loops: CDR1 SGHAT, CDR2 FQNNGV. The chain's CDR3 is CASTPSGGEQFF. In DNA form, the CDR3 reads TGTGCCAGCACCCCTAGCGGGGGTGAGCAGTTCTTC.

The chain employs TRBV7-9 and TRBJ1-5, with 7 bases fitting TRBD1. This CDR3 is 17 amino acids long. Germline-derived CDR1 and CDR2 are SEHNR and FQNEAQ (reference sequence). Trimming cost V 6 bases and J 2 bases; bases outside gene matches: 13. CDR3 in amino acids: CASSTSGQLRGNQPQHF. The CDR3, as DNA: TGTGCCAGCAGTACATCGGGACAGTTGAGAGGCAATCAGCCCCAGCATTTT.

The V call is TRBV30, the J call TRBJ2-1; no clear D gene. The CDR3 length is 10 residues. Deletions cut 5 bases from V and 7 bases from J, with 6 bases between. Germline CDR1 GTSNPN, CDR2 SVGIG (reference sequence). As DNA, the CDR3 is TGTGCCTGGGCCCAGAATGAGCAGTTCTTC. It codes for CAWAQNEQFF.

For the CDR3, the DNA is TGCGCCAGCAGCCCGGGGTTTGGGGATTCCTCCTACGAGCAGTACTTC. As protein: CASSPGFGDSSYEQYF. V and J are TRBV5-1 and TRBJ2-7, with D maybe TRBD2 (5 bases). The CDR3 runs 16 residues. CDR1 and CDR2 (germline): SGHRS, YFSETQ. Trimming shortened V by 4 bases and J by 0 bases, and 17 bases separated the two germline ends.

The chain links TRBV10-1 to TRBJ2-2; TRBD2 matches at 7 bases. The CDR3 has 19 amino acids. The ends lost 2 bases at V and 0 bases at J; junction bases unmatched: 12. The V gene's germline CDR1 is WNHNN and CDR2 SYGVQD (reference sequence). CDR3 bases: TGCGCCAGCAGTGAGCTTCCAATGGGGCTAGCGGCGAACACCGGGGAGCTGTTTTTT. Residues: CASSELPMGLAANTGELFF.